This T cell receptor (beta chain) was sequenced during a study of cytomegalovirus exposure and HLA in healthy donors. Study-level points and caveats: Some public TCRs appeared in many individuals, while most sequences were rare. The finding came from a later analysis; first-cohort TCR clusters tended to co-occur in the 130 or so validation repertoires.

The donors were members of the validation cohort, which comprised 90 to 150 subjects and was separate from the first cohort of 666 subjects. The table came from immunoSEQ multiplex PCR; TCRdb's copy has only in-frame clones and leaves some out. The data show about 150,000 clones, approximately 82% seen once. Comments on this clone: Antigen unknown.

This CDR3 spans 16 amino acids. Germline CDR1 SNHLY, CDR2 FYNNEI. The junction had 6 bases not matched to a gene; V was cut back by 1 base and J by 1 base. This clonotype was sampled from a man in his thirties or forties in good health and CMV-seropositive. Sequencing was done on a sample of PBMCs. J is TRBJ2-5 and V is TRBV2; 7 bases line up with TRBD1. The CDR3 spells CASSEGQGHFQETQYF. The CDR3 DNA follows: TGTGCCAGCAGTGAAGGACAGGGCCATTTCCAAGAGACCCAGTACTTC.